This T cell receptor (beta chain) was captured in a study of blood T cell repertoires in COVID-19. Study-level information: Sample material is recorded as cDNA or gDNA derived from T cells, B-cell-depleted T cells, or PBMCs.

Individuals drawn from approximately 26 US areas were about 18 to 95 years old. All recovered Cohort 3 donors got two negative PCRs, got clearance, or saw symptom resolution. Libraries were prepared by immunoSEQ multiplex PCR; TCRdb keeps only in-frame clonotypes and omits some of them. The sample shows over 200,000 clones, over 80% of them seen only once. The clonotype was recovered from a man aged 30 to 39 who had recovered from COVID-19. The sample was PBMCs or T cells enriched from blood (not recorded which).

CDR3 in DNA: TGTGCCAGCAGCTTGGGACCCTGGAGCACCATATATTTT. Amino acids: CASSLGPWSTIYF. V and J are TRBV5-4 and TRBJ1-3; D not certain. V was trimmed by 0 bases and J by 9 bases, leaving 10 bases between them. Germline-derived CDR1 and CDR2 are SGHNT and YYREEE (reference sequence). The CDR3 is made up of 13 amino acids.